The 8 T cell receptor beta chains below come from one sample, sequenced in a study of cytomegalovirus exposure and HLA in healthy donors. The primer mix had 60 Vbeta and 13 Jbeta primers. Data came from immunoSEQ multiplex PCR; TCRdb stores just in-frame clones and leaves some out. The table records around 130,000 clones, 70% to 85% of them present only once. The material sequenced was PBMCs. These TCRs come from a man aged 18 to 29 in good health and CMV-seropositive.

The sample holds a few counts of this clone. CDR3 protein: CSDGGKTDTQYF. In DNA form, the CDR3 reads TGCAGCGACGGCGGGAAGACAGATACGCAGTATTTT. This rearrangement joins TRBV29-1 to TRBJ2-3; tentatively, D is TRBD2 (6 bases). The germline CDR1 and CDR2 sequences are SQVTM and ANQGSEA. The CDR3 sequence is 12 residues long. Trimming cost V 7 bases and J 3 bases, with 11 bases left between them.

This clone appeared a single time. This chain uses TRBV7-9 with TRBJ2-5; 15 nucleotides line up with TRBD2. The CDR3 consists of 16 residues. The germline V gene has CDR1 SEHNR and CDR2 FQNEAQ (reference sequence). Unmatched junction bases numbered 4, after V lost 5 bases and J lost 3 bases. The CDR3 protein is CASSRRTSGREETQYF. The CDR3 region has the DNA TGTGCCAGCAGCCGCCGGACTAGCGGGAGGGAAGAGACCCAGTACTTC.

The J gene is TRBJ1-1, the V gene TRBV6-5; 8 bases fit TRBD1. There are 11 residues in the CDR3. V was pared by 5 bases and J by 10 bases, with 3 bases of the junction left unmatched. The germline CDR1 and CDR2 sequences are MNHEY and SVGAGI. Here the CDR3 reads CASSTTGGAFF. The DNA of the CDR3 is TGTGCCAGCAGTACCACAGGGGGAGCTTTCTTT.

This clone was observed a handful of times. The chain combines TRBV25-1 with TRBJ1-1, with D unresolved. The V gene lost 10 bases and the J gene lost 2 bases, with 14 bases spanning the gap. The CDR3 loop spans 13 amino acids. Germline V gene data show CDR1 as MGHDK and CDR2 as SYGVNS. CDR3 residues: CATSSAGNTEAFF. CDR3 DNA sequence: TGTGCCACCTCTTCGGCGGGAAACACTGAAGCTTTCTTT.

The rearrangement joins TRBV6-1 to TRBJ1-1, with D possibly being TRBD1 (5 bases). V was shortened by 4 bases and J by 4 bases, with 13 bases between the two germline ends. Germline V CDR1 and CDR2: MNHNS, SASEGT. CDR3 size: 14 residues. The CDR3 sequence is CASSAQAGFTEAFF. The CDR3 DNA is TGTGCCAGCAGTGCTCAGGCAGGGTTCACTGAAGCTTTCTTT.

The chain combines TRBV11-2 with TRBJ2-1; the D gene is possibly TRBD2 (7 bases). Trimming left V 4 bases short and J 8 bases short, with 21 bases between. The CDR3 has 16 residues. CDR1 and CDR2 (germline): SGHAT, FQNNGV. CDR3 nucleotides: TGTGCCAGCAGCTCAAAGCCTCCGGGGGGCGTGCATGAGCAGTTCTTC. Amino acid sequence: CASSSKPPGGVHEQFF.

The V and J genes are TRBV9 and TRBJ2-1, with 7 bases fitting TRBD2. Germline CDR1 is SGDLS and CDR2 is YYNGEE. The CDR3 sequence is 15 residues long. V shed 0 bases, J shed 0 bases, and the junction held 0 bases outside the gene matches. CDR3 sequence reads: CASSVGTSSYNEQFF. The CDR3 nucleotides are TGTGCCAGCAGCGTAGGGACTAGCTCCTACAATGAGCAGTTCTTC. Together with reference TRBV9 and TRBJ2-1, the CDR3 gives the full variable domain: DSGVTQTPKHLITATGQRVTLRCSPRSGDLSVYWYQQSLDQGLQFLIQYYNGEERAKGNILERFSAQQFPDLHSELNLSSLELGDSALYFCASSVGTSSYNEQFFGPGTRLTVL.

The V gene is TRBV7-9, the J gene TRBJ2-3; 12 bases fit TRBD2. V was pared by 2 bases and J by 3 bases, with 0 bases of the junction left unmatched. Germline V gene lookup returns CDR1 SEHNR and CDR2 FQNEAQ (reference sequence). The CDR3 runs to 15 residues. CDR3 bases: TGTGCCAGCAGCTTACTAGCGGGGGGGACAGATACGCAGTATTTT. It specifies CASSLLAGGTDTQYF.